These T cell receptor beta chains were read from a single sample in a study of blood T cell repertoires in COVID-19. TCRdb's table, derived via immunoSEQ multiplex PCR, lists solely in-frame clones and lacks some. This sample yields under 250,000 clones, of which 82% are seen a single time; roughly 3.5% belongs to the top ten. Sequences were obtained from PBMCs or T cells enriched from blood (not recorded which). The receptors were sampled from a woman in her sixties or seventies who had recovered from COVID-19. Each CDR3 is given with its conserved first and last residue. The D gene is left open where the match is weak. Expanded clones are given a class, and other clones once, few, many or no size at all.

V	size	D	J	DNA	CDR3
TRBV7-8	.	TRBD2	TRBJ2-1	TGTGCCAGCAGCCTGGGAGGGTATGAGCAGTTCTTC	CASSLGGYEQFF
TRBV5-4	.	.	TRBJ2-2	TGTGCCAGCAGCCTGGACTCGTCCGGGGAGCTGTTTTTT	CASSLDSSGELFF
TRBV11-3	.	TRBD1	TRBJ1-5	TGTGCCAGCAGCTTAGATGAGGGACAGGTGGATCAGCCCCAGCATTTT	CASSLDEGQVDQPQHF
TRBV7-6	.	TRBD2	TRBJ2-7	TGTGCCAGCAGCTTAGGGTTAGAGGCGGGAGCCTACGAGCAGTACTTC	CASSLGLEAGAYEQYF
TRBV7-2	.	TRBD1	TRBJ2-7	TGTGCCAGCAGCTTAGGGGCAGGGGGAGTCTACGAGCAGTACTTC	CASSLGAGGVYEQYF
TRBV2	.	TRBD1	TRBJ1-6	TGTGCCAGTAGGACAGGCGTTAATTCACCCCTCCACTTT	CASRTGVNSPLHF
TRBV29-1	.	.	TRBJ1-2	TGCAGCGTTGGAGAGGGGCGGGGAGGCTACACCTTC	CSVGEGRGGYTF
TRBV12-5	.	TRBD2	TRBJ2-5	TGTGCTAGTGGTTCCACCGGGGGGTGGGTAGAGACCCAGTACTTC	CASGSTGGWVETQYF
TRBV7-9	.	.	TRBJ2-1	TGTGCCAGCAGCTTACAGGGTTGGGCGCCCTCCTACAATGAGCAGTTCTTC	CASSLQGWAPSYNEQFF
TRBV5-1	once	TRBD2	TRBJ2-3	TGCGCCAGCAGCCGCGGGACTAGCGGGCGTAACACAGATACGCAGTATTTT	CASSRGTSGRNTDTQYF
TRBV6-5	.	TRBD1	TRBJ1-1	TGTGCCAGCAGTTACTGGACAGGGGACACTGAAGCTTTCTTT	CASSYWTGDTEAFF
TRBV15	.	.	TRBJ2-1	TGTGCCACCACAAAAAGCTGGAGCAATGAGCAGTTCTTC	CATTKSWSNEQFF
TRBV28	.	.	TRBJ1-4	TGTGCCAGCAGGGACAGATCTGGGGGTGGAAAACTGTTTTTT	CASRDRSGGGKLFF
TRBV2	.	.	TRBJ1-5	TGTGCCAGCAGTCAAGGTAGCAGCAATCAGCCCCAGCATTTT	CASSQGSSNQPQHF
TRBV9	few	TRBD1	TRBJ1-3	TGTGCCAGCAGCGACGGGGGACAGTCCTCTGGAAACACCATATATTTT	CASSDGGQSSGNTIYF
TRBV5-4	.	TRBD2	TRBJ2-7	TGTGCCAGCAGCCCGTATAGCGGGGGGCACTACGAGCAGTACTTC	CASSPYSGGHYEQYF